This TCR beta chain was identified during a study of T cells in Graves' hyperthyroidism and ophthalmopathy. Study outcomes and limitations: A model of 13 V-J pairs discriminated ophthalmopathy from stable hyperthyroidism. Blood shared most expanded thyroid clonotypes above 0.001.

Not enrolled were patients with uncontrolled infection, other autoimmune disease, pregnancy or lactation. The source material, RNA transcripts, was used to amplify TCR beta CDR3 regions. RT-PCR in the first round (using the HTBI primer set) targeted the TCR CDR3. TCRdb redid the calling of the multiplex PCR reads with MiXCR, one entry per CDR3 protein. The repertoire holds approximately 330,000 distinct CDR3 sequences, with approximately 14% as singletons. The V gene end was trimmed by 5 bases and the J gene end by 6 bases; junction bases not matched to a gene: 3. CDR1 is GTSNPN, CDR2 SVGIG, per germline (reference sequence). This CDR3 has 12 amino acids. As for this clonotype: What it recognizes is unknown.

The clonotype was recovered from a woman in her thirties or forties with Graves' ophthalmopathy. The rearrangement uses TRBV30 and TRBJ1-3; 8 positions agree with TRBD1. Sequencing was performed on blood. The CDR3 nucleotides are TGTGCCTGGGCGGGACAGGAAAACACCATATATTTT. Residues: CAWAGQENTIYF.